One and the same sample provided the 29 T cell receptor beta chains below, sequenced in a study of blood T cell repertoires in COVID-19. The data were produced by immunoSEQ multiplex PCR, yet TCRdb's version contains in-frame clones alone and is incomplete. The sample contains around 300,000 clones, around 89% of which appear only once. The sequenced sample was PBMCs or T cells enriched from blood (not recorded which). Receptor source: a woman aged 18-29 years who had recovered from COVID-19.

The V and J genes are TRBV19 and TRBJ2-7, with a possible D match to TRBD2 (5 bases). V lost 10 bases to trimming and J lost 3 bases, with 13 bases between them. The CDR3 covers 12 residues. The germline CDR1 and CDR2 sequences are LNHDA and SQIVND (reference sequence). CDR3 residues: CATGSIDYEQYF. The CDR3 region has the DNA TGTGCCACGGGGAGTATCGACTACGAGCAGTACTTC.

V usage is TRBV19 and J usage is TRBJ1-5, with a possible D match to TRBD1 (5 bases). The CDR3 extends over 16 amino acids. Germline V CDR1 and CDR2: LNHDA, SQIVND (reference sequence). Between the trimmed V and J ends, which lost 5 bases and 4 bases, there was a span of 18 bases. The CDR3 reads CASSYPREGGNQPQHF. Written as DNA, the CDR3 is TGTGCCAGTAGTTATCCCAGGGAGGGTGGTAATCAGCCCCAGCATTTT.

The rearrangement uses TRBV5-1 and TRBJ1-2; no reliable D call. Germline-derived CDR1 and CDR2 are SGHRS and YFSETQ. Trimming shortened V by 1 base and J by 6 bases, and 16 bases separated the two germline ends. The CDR3 loop spans 15 amino acids. DNA for the CDR3: TGCGCCAGCAGCTTGTATCCGGAGTCGGCTGATGGCTACACCTTC. Its protein is CASSLYPESADGYTF.

The genes are TRBV11-2 and TRBJ2-2; D remains ambiguous. V was shortened by 3 bases and J by 0 bases, with 8 bases between the two germline ends. Germline V lookup: CDR1 SGHAT, CDR2 FQNNGV. This CDR3 is 15 amino acids long. The CDR3 bases are TGTGCCAGCAGCTTTTCGAGTGCGAACACCGGGGAGCTGTTTTTT. Protein sequence: CASSFSSANTGELFF.

The chain joins TRBV19 to TRBJ1-2; TRBD1 aligns across 7 bases. This CDR3 contains 16 residues. CDR1 and CDR2 from the germline V gene are LNHDA and SQIVND (reference sequence). J gave up 0 bases and V 6 bases, and 10 bases lay outside the gene matches. Here the CDR3 reads CASRGGQTNSNYGYTF. For the CDR3, the DNA is TGTGCCAGTAGAGGGGGACAGACAAATTCTAACTATGGCTACACCTTC.

The chain combines TRBV30 with TRBJ1-1; 7 bases are shared with TRBD1. The CDR3 has 13 amino acids. CDR1 and CDR2 (germline): GTSNPN, SVGIG (reference sequence). The chain's CDR3 is CAQYLGQSTEAFF. CDR3 nucleotides: TGTGCTCAATACCTGGGACAGTCCACTGAAGCTTTCTTT. Full variable domain (rest looked up from reference TRBV30 and TRBJ1-1): SQTIHQWPATLVQPVGSPLSLECTVEGTSNPNLYWYRQAAGRGLQLLFYSVGIGQISSEVPQNLSASRPQDRQFILSSKKLLLSDSGFYLCAQYLGQSTEAFFGQGTRLTVV.

The chain uses TRBV19 and TRBJ1-1; D perhaps matches TRBD1 (5 bases). Looked up from germline, CDR1 is LNHDA and CDR2 is SQIVND (reference sequence). The length of the CDR3 is 17 residues. V shed 7 bases and J shed 3 bases, with 24 bases lying between them. The CDR3 loop reads CASTYRLSIYGDTEAFF. Written as DNA, the CDR3 is TGTGCCAGTACCTACAGGCTTTCCATATATGGTGACACTGAAGCTTTCTTT.

V and J are TRBV1 and TRBJ2-4; the table calls TRBD1, which could not be checked here. TRBV1 is labeled a pseudogene. CDR3 length equals 16 residues. CDR3 sequence reads: CTSRFRGRTEKNIQYF. For the CDR3, the DNA is TGCACCAGCAGATTCAGGGGGCGGACGGAGAAAAACATTCAGTACTTC.

This sequence joins TRBV28 and TRBJ1-6, with D perhaps matching TRBD1 (5 bases). Looked up from germline, CDR1 is MDHEN and CDR2 is SYDVKM. There are 15 residues in the CDR3. Between the trimmed V and J ends, which lost 2 bases and 10 bases, there was a span of 15 bases. The CDR3 loop reads CASSLDAGWVSPLHF. CDR3 DNA: TGTGCCAGCAGTTTAGATGCAGGGTGGGTCTCACCCCTCCACTTT. Based on the CDR3 plus reference TRBV28 and TRBJ1-6, the full variable domain is DVKVTQSSRYLVKRTGEKVFLECVQDMDHENMFWYRQDPGLGLRLIYFSYDVKMKEKGDIPEGYSVSREKKERFSLILESASTNQTSMYLCASSLDAGWVSPLHFGNGTRLTVT.

The chain links TRBV30 to TRBJ1-4; D is perhaps TRBD1 (5 bases). Trimming removed 7 bases at V and 3 bases at J, with 12 bases between. Germline CDR1 GTSNPN, CDR2 SVGIG (reference sequence). The CDR3 has 13 amino acids. The CDR3: CAFAGQPNEKLFF. DNA for the CDR3: TGTGCCTTCGCGGGGCAACCTAATGAAAAACTGTTTTTT.

Ten or more counts support this clone. The chain combines TRBV6-5 with TRBJ2-2, with a tentative D call TRBD2 (5 bases). CDR1 is MNHEY and CDR2 is SVGAGI in the germline V gene. The ends were cut back, 0 bases at V and 6 bases at J, with 8 bases in the middle. The CDR3 runs to 14 residues. As DNA, the CDR3 is TGTGCCAGCAGTTACTCGGTGGAGGCCGGGGAGCTGTTTTTT. It is translated as CASSYSVEAGELFF.

This rearrangement joins TRBV19 to TRBJ1-2; D is possibly TRBD1 (5 bases). The V gene lost 0 bases and the J gene lost 2 bases, with 13 bases spanning the gap. Germline values: CDR1 LNHDA, CDR2 SQIVND (reference sequence). The CDR3 runs 16 residues. The CDR3 sequence is CASSIDKSGLNYGYTF. The CDR3 coding sequence is TGTGCCAGTAGTATAGATAAGTCAGGGTTGAACTATGGCTACACCTTC.

This chain uses TRBV14 with TRBJ2-3; possible D gene TRBD2, 5 bases. V was shortened by 4 bases and J by 7 bases, with 15 bases between the two germline ends. The germline CDR1 and CDR2 sequences are SGHDN and FVKESK. The CDR3 spans 14 residues. The CDR3 here is CASSPRTLLHTQYF. CDR3 nucleotide sequence: TGTGCCAGCAGCCCGAGGACTCTGCTTCATACGCAGTATTTT.

The chain recombines TRBV28 with TRBJ2-6; tentative D call: TRBD2 (6 bases). This CDR3 spans 15 amino acids. V lost 4 bases to trimming and J lost 1 base, with 8 bases between them. CDR1 MDHEN and CDR2 SYDVKM come from the germline V gene. CDR3: CASSSGGSGANVLTF. The CDR3 coding sequence is TGTGCCAGCAGTTCTGGGGGGTCTGGGGCCAACGTCCTGACTTTC.

This clone was counted a few times. Other DNA sequences of this sample code for an identical CDR3. The V and J genes are TRBV12-3 or TRBV12-4 and TRBJ1-2, with 7 nucleotides matching TRBD1. J gave up 2 bases and V 6 bases, and 3 bases lay outside the gene matches. CDR3 length: 13 amino acids. CDR3 protein: CASSLGQNYGYTF. The CDR3 bases are TGTGCCAGCAGCCTGGGACAGAACTATGGCTACACCTTC.

This rearrangement joins TRBV28 to TRBJ1-2, with TRBD1 matching over 11 bases. This CDR3 is built from 15 residues. V lost 5 bases, J lost 8 bases, and 10 bases stayed unmatched. Per germline, CDR1 MDHEN and CDR2 SYDVKM. The CDR3 sequence is CASSPRTGGVWGYTF. In nucleotides, the CDR3 is TGTGCCAGCAGTCCTCGGACAGGGGGCGTCTGGGGCTACACCTTC.

This chain joins TRBV3-1 (or the pseudogene TRBV3-2) and TRBJ1-4; TRBD1 might be the D (5 bases). CDR1 and CDR2 from the germline V gene are LGHDT and YNNKEL (reference sequence). The CDR3 has 15 amino acids. V dropped 5 bases and J dropped 0 bases, with 10 bases sitting between them. CDR3 sequence reads: CASSDRTPTNEKLFF. In nucleotides, the CDR3 is TGTGCCAGCAGCGACAGAACCCCAACTAATGAAAAACTGTTTTTT.

The chain couples TRBV12-5 to TRBJ2-2, with TRBD2 as a possible D gene (6 bases). Germline V gives CDR1 LGHNT, CDR2 FRNRAP. Trimming removed 0 bases at V and 3 bases at J, with 11 bases between. This CDR3 contains 16 residues. This CDR3 is CASGLVVGGDTGELFF. In DNA form, the CDR3 reads TGTGCTAGTGGTTTGGTAGTGGGGGGAGACACCGGGGAGCTGTTTTTT.

In nucleotides, the CDR3 is TGCGCCAGCAGCTCTACAACTTGGCCAGGCCCCGGGGTGGCTTTCTTT. This sequence encodes CASSSTTWPGPGVAFF. V gene TRBV5-1 combines with J gene TRBJ1-1; D uncertain. Germline-derived CDR1 and CDR2 are SGHRS and YFSETQ. The CDR3 contains 16 residues. V lost 3 bases, J lost 11 bases, and 26 bases lay in between.

The J gene is TRBJ1-5, the V gene TRBV21-1; the D call in the table, TRBD1, was not verified against the DNA. TRBV21-1 is recorded as a pseudogene. The CDR3 spans 15 residues. CDR3 sequence (DNA): TGTGCCAGCAGCCTGATGGACAGGGGCTCTCAGCCCCAGCATTTT. Amino acid sequence: CASSLMDRGSQPQHF.

This clone was recorded once. The V call is TRBV10-1, the J call TRBJ1-2, with D unresolved. Between the trimmed V and J ends, which lost 3 bases and 8 bases, there was a span of 19 bases. This CDR3 region has 15 residues. Germline V lookup: CDR1 WNHNN, CDR2 SYGVQD (reference sequence). CDR3 DNA sequence: TGCGCCAGCAGTGACCCTGGAACGCCTTTCGGGGGCTACACCTTC. It translates to CASSDPGTPFGGYTF.

This chain links TRBV5-1 with TRBJ2-7, with TRBD1 matching over 9 bases. The V and J ends lost 3 bases and 3 bases, in that order; junction bases with no gene match: 7. Per germline, CDR1 SGHRS and CDR2 YFSETQ. This CDR3 spans 15 amino acids. CDR3 bases: TGCGCCAGCAGCTCTGACAGGGGGAGTCTCTACGAGCAGTACTTC. Its protein product is CASSSDRGSLYEQYF.

In its sample, this clone was seen once. The same CDR3 arises from other DNA sequences in this sample as well. The chain uses TRBV3-1 (or the pseudogene TRBV3-2) and TRBJ2-7, with 13 bases aligning to TRBD2. There are 15 residues in the CDR3. The germline gives CDR1 LGHDT, CDR2 YNNKEL (reference sequence). The J segment lost 4 bases and the V segment lost 5 bases, leaving 5 bases of the junction unmatched. Here the CDR3 reads CASSLLAGGPYEQYF. The CDR3 DNA reads as TGTGCCAGCAGCTTACTAGCGGGGGGGCCGTACGAGCAGTACTTC.

A single count supports this clone. The chain employs TRBV12-3 or TRBV12-4 and TRBJ1-1; no clear D. Trimming took 2 bases from V and 8 from J, leaving 6 bases between them. This CDR3 comprises 11 residues. The CDR3 spells CASSLFQEAFF. The CDR3 DNA reads TGTGCCAGCAGTTTATTTCAAGAAGCTTTCTTT.

This clone has a single count. The chain recombines TRBV2 with TRBJ1-3; no definite D call. V shed 6 bases and J shed 0 bases, with 9 bases lying between them. The germline gives CDR1 SNHLY, CDR2 FYNNEI. This CDR3 contains 14 residues. The CDR3 is CASSVRGSGNTIYF. In nucleotides, the CDR3 is TGTGCCAGCAGCGTCAGAGGCTCTGGAAACACCATATATTTT. The entire variable domain, with the rest obtained from reference TRBV2 and TRBJ1-3, is as follows: EPEVTQTPSHQVTQMGQEVILRCVPISNHLYFYWYRQILGQKVEFLVSFYNNEISEKSEIFDDQFSVERPDGSNFTLKIRSTKLEDSAMYFCASSVRGSGNTIYFGEGSWLTVV.

This clone was recorded once. The rearrangement links TRBV27 to TRBJ2-5, with unresolved D. The CDR3 contains 13 residues. The V gene's germline CDR1 is MNHEY and CDR2 SMNVEV (reference sequence). Trimming removed 3 bases at V and 0 bases at J, with 5 bases between. The CDR3 DNA follows: TGTGCCAGCAGTTTCGCGGACCAAGAGACCCAGTACTTC. Its protein is CASSFADQETQYF.

The chain couples TRBV6-5 to TRBJ2-7; 7 positions agree with TRBD2. CDR3 length: 13 residues. With 7 bases clipped from V and 1 base from J, the junction kept 4 bases outside the gene matches. In germline, CDR1 is MNHEY, CDR2 SVGAGI. The CDR3 DNA is TGTGCCAGCACCTCGGGACTATCCTACGAGCAGTACTTC. Its translation: CASTSGLSYEQYF.

This clone showed up just a few times. The chain couples TRBV6-5 to TRBJ1-1, with 9 bases matching TRBD1. Per the germline V gene, CDR1 is MNHEY and CDR2 is SVGAGI. V shed 7 bases and J 8 bases; nucleotides not matched to a gene: 5. The CDR3 loop spans 12 amino acids. The CDR3 reads CASNRGQGEAFF. The CDR3 DNA reads TGTGCCAGCAACCGTGGACAGGGGGAAGCTTTCTTT.

This rearrangement joins TRBV7-9 to TRBJ2-5; D unclear. This CDR3 comprises 14 residues. V was pared by 5 bases and J by 5 bases, with 15 bases between. CDR1 is SEHNR and CDR2 is FQNEAQ in the germline V gene (reference sequence). CDR3 amino acids: CASSGGSSSETQYF. The CDR3 coding sequence is TGTGCCAGCAGCGGCGGTAGCTCCTCGGAGACCCAGTACTTC.